This T cell receptor beta chain was identified during a study of OX40 agonist ivuxolimab in advanced cancers. Overall study: Antecedent anti-PD-1, anti-PD-L1 or anti-CTLA-4 therapy was permissible, with 30% to 50% having received some.

CDR1 is SEHNR, CDR2 FQNEAQ, per germline (reference sequence). The CDR3 has 12 amino acids. Trimming shortened V by 1 base and J by 4 bases, and 2 bases separated the two germline ends. If patients had autoimmune disease history or systemic immunosuppression, they were excluded. Only in-frame clones appear in the TCRdb table, and some are missing; sequencing was by immunoSEQ multiplex PCR. Here the sample spans around 60,000 clones, about 90% being singletons. Source: CD4+ or CD8+ T cells sorted from blood, taken in a trial of the OX40 agonist ivuxolimab. The receptor was derived from an adult with an advanced solid tumor such as melanoma, head and neck, liver or kidney cancer. The V gene is TRBV7-9, the J gene TRBJ1-5, with D uncertain. The CDR3 spells CASSLGNQPQHF. The DNA of the CDR3 is TGTGCCAGCAGCTTAGGGAATCAGCCCCAGCATTTT.